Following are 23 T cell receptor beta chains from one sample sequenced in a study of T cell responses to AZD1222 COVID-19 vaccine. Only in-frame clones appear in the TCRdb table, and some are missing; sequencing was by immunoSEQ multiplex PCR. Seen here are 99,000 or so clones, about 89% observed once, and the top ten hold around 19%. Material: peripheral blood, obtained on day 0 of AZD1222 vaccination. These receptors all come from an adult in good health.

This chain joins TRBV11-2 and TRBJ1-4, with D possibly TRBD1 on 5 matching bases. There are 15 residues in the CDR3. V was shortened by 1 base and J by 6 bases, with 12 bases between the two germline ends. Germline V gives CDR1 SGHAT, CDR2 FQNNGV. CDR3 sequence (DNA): TGTGCCAGCAGCTTAGCGGGACGGGGGTATGAAAAACTGTTTTTT. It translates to CASSLAGRGYEKLFF.

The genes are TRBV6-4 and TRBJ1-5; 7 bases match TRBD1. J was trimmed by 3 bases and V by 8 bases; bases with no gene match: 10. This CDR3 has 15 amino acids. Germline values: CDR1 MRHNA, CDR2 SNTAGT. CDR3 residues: CASSLKQGINQPQHF. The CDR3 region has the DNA TGTGCCAGCTCTCTGAAACAGGGGATCAATCAGCCCCAGCATTTT.

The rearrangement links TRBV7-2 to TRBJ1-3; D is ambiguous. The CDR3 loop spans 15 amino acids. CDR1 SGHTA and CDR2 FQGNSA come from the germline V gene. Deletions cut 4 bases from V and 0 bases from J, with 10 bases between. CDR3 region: CASSYDEFSGNTIYF. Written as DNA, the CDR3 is TGTGCCAGCAGCTACGACGAATTCTCTGGAAACACCATATATTTT. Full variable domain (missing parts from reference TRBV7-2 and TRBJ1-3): GAGVSQSPSNKVTEKGKDVELRCDPISGHTALYWYRQSLGQGLEFLIYFQGNSAPDKSGLPSDRFSAERTGGSVSTLTIQRTQQEDSAVYLCASSYDEFSGNTIYFGEGSWLTVV.

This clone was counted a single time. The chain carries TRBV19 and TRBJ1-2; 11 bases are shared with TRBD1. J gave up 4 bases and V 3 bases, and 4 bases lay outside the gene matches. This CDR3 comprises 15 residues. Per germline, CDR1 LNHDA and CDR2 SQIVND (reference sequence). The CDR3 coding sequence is TGTGCCAGTAGTATGGGGACAGGGGGTAGCTATGGCTACACCTTC. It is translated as CASSMGTGGSYGYTF.

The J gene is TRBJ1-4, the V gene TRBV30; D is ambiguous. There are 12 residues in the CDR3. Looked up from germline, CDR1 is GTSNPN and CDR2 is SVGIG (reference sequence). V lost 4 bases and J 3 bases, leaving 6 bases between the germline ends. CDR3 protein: CAWNEANEKLFF. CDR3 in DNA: TGTGCCTGGAACGAGGCTAATGAAAAACTGTTTTTT.

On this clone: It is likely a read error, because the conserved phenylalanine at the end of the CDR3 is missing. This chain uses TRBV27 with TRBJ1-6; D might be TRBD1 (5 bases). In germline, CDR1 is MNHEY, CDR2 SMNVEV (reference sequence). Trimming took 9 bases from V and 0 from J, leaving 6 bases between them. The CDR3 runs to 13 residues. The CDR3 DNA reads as TGTGCCAGTCAGGGCTCCTATAATTCACCCCTCCACCTT. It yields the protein CASQGSYNSPLHL.

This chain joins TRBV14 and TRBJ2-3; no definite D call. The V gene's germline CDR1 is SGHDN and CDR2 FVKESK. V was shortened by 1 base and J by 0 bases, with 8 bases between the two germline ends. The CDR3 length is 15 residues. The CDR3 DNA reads TGTGCCAGCAGCCAAGGAGTACCTAGCACAGATACGCAGTATTTT. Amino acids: CASSQGVPSTDTQYF.

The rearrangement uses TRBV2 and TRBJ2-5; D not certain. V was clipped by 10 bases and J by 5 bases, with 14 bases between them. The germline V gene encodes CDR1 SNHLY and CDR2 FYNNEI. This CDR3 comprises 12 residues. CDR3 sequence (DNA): TGTGCCACCAATTCCGCGTGGGAGACCCAGTACTTC. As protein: CATNSAWETQYF.

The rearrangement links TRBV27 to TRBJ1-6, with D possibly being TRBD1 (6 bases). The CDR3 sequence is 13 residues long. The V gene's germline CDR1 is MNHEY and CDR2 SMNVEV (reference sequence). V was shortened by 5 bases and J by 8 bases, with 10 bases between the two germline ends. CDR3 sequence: CASSPGVHSPLHF. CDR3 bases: TGTGCCAGCAGTCCAGGGGTTCATTCACCCCTCCACTTT.

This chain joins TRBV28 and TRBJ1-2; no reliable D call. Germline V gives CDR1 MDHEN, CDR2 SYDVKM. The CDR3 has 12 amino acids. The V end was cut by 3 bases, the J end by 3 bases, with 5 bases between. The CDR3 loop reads CASSLMYYGYTF. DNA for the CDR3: TGTGCCAGCAGTTTGATGTACTATGGCTACACCTTC.

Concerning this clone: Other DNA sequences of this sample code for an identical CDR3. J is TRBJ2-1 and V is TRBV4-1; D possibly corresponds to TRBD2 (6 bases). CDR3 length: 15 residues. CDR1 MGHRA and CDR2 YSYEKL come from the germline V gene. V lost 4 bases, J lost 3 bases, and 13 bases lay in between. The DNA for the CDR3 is TGCGCCAGCAGCCCGACTAGTGGGGGCTACAATGAGCAGTTCTTC. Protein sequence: CASSPTSGGYNEQFF.

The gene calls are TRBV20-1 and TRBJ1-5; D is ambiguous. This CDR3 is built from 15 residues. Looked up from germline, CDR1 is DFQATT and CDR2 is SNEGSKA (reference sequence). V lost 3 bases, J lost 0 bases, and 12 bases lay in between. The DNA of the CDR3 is TGCAGTGCTAGTTCAGGACTTTATAGCAATCAGCCCCAGCATTTT. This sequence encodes CSASSGLYSNQPQHF.

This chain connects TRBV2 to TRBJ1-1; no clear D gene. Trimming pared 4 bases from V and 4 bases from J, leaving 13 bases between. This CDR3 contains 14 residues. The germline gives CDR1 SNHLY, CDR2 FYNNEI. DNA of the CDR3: TGTGCCAGCAGTGTAGGGTTCTCCCCCACTGAAGCTTTCTTT. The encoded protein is CASSVGFSPTEAFF.

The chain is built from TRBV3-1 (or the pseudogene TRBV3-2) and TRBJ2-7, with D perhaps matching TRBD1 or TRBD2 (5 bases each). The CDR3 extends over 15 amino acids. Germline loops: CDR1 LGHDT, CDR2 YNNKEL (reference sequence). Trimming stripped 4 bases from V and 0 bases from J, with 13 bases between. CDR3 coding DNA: TGTGCCAGCAGCCCGTGGGACGATCCCTCCTACGAGCAGTACTTC. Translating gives CASSPWDDPSYEQYF.

CDR3 nucleotide sequence: TGCGCCAGCAGCTTGAGCAGGGGTAATTCACCCCTCCACTTT. The encoded protein is CASSLSRGNSPLHF. The rearrangement uses TRBV5-1 and TRBJ1-6; D perhaps matches TRBD1 (6 bases). The CDR3 loop spans 14 amino acids. Germline CDR1 reads SGHRS; CDR2 reads YFSETQ. V lost 1 base to trimming and J lost 6 bases, with 8 bases between them.

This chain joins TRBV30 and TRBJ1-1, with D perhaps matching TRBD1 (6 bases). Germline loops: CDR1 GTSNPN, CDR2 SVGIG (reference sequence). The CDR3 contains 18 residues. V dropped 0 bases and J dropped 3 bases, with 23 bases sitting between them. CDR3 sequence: CAWSVGGQWGSLDTEAFF. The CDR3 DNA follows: TGTGCCTGGAGTGTCGGCGGACAGTGGGGGTCGTTGGACACTGAAGCTTTCTTT.

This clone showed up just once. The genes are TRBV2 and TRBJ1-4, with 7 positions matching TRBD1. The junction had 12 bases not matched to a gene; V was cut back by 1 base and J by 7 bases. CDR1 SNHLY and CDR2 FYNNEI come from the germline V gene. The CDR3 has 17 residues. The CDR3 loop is CASSEGTGGFRSEKLFF. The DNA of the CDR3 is TGTGCCAGCAGTGAAGGGACAGGTGGTTTTAGGAGTGAAAAACTGTTTTTT.

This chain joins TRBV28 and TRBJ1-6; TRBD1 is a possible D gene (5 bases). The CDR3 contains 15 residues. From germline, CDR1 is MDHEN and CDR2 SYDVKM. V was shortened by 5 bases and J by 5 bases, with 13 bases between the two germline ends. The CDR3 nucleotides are TGTGCCAGCAGTATCCAGGGTACCAATAATTCACCCCTCCACTTT. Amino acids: CASSIQGTNNSPLHF.

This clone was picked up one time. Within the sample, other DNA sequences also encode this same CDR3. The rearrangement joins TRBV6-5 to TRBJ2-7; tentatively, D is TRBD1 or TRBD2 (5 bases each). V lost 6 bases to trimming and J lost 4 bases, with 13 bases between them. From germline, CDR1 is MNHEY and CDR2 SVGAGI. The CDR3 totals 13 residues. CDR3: CASSFGTNYEQYF. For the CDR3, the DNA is TGTGCCAGCAGCTTCGGGACCAATTACGAGCAGTACTTC.

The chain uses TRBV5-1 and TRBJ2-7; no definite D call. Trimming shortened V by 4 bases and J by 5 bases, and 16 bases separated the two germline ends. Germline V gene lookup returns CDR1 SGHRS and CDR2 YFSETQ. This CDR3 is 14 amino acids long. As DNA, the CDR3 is TGCGCCAGCAGCAACCCCTCTAGTCTGCACGAGCAGTACTTC. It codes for CASSNPSSLHEQYF.

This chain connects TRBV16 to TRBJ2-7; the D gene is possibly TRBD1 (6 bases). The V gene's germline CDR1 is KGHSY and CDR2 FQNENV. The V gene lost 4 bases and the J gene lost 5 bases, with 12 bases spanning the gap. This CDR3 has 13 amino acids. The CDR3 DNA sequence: TGTGCCAGCAGCCGAATCAGGGGTAACGAGCAGTACTTC. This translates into CASSRIRGNEQYF.

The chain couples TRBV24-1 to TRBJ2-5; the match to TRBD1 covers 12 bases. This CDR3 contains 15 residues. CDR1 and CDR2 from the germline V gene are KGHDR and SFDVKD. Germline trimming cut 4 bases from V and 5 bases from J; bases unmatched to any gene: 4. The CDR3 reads CATSEGTGGYETQYF. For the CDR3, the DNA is TGTGCCACCAGTGAAGGGACAGGGGGCTACGAGACCCAGTACTTC.

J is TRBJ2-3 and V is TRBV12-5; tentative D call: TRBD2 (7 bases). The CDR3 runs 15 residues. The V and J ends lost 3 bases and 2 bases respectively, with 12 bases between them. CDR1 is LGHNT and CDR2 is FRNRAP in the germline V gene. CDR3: CASGFRGATTDTQYF. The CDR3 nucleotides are TGTGCTAGTGGTTTCCGGGGGGCAACCACAGATACGCAGTATTTT.